What follows are 30 T cell receptor beta chains derived from one specimen sequenced in a study of Ad26.COV2.S vaccination and SARS-CoV-2 variants (dated by TCRdb to about 2021). According to the study, the label for this sample's treatment or condition signals: 15 to 20 received Ad26.COV2.S at low or high dose, single or two shots; 5 received placebo; per-sample allocation not given. For vaccine and placebo recipients, repertoires were sequenced using samples collected on day 63 after the first injection. Libraries were built with the immunoSEQ multiplex PCR assay. TCRdb took over this immuneACCESS table, retaining in-frame rearrangements with V and J assigned. Such tables are incomplete; in checked studies, under half of the missing clones stem from an unresolved V gene, and the remainder is unexplained. Here the sample has 300,000 to 400,000 clones; about 86% occur a single time. Around 1.9% of the sample rests with the top ten.

The input for sequencing was peripheral blood, taken in a trial of Ad26.COV2.S vaccine versus placebo. Receptors originate from a person aged 18-60 years who received the Ad26.COV2.S COVID-19 vaccine or a placebo.

The chain links TRBV25-1 to TRBJ2-5; 7 bases are a match to TRBD1. CDR1 and CDR2 (germline): MGHDK, SYGVNS. The ends lost 6 bases at V and 4 bases at J; junction bases unmatched: 14. This CDR3 comprises 16 residues. The DNA of the CDR3 is TGTGCCAGCAGCGTACGATCGACAGGGTTTTTAGAGACCCAGTACTTC. Its translation is CASSVRSTGFLETQYF.

The chain has TRBV30 and TRBJ1-6, with 10 bases identical to TRBD1. The CDR3 spans 15 residues. Trimming at V came to 0 bases and at J to 9 bases, leaving 5 bases not matched to a gene. Per germline, CDR1 GTSNPN and CDR2 SVGIG (reference sequence). The CDR3 DNA sequence: TGTGCCTGGAGTGTTGAGACAGGGGGCGGTTCACCCCTCCACTTT. As protein: CAWSVETGGGSPLHF.

As concerns this clone: The same CDR3 is also encoded by other DNA sequences in this sample. The rearrangement links TRBV19 to TRBJ1-1; D is undetermined. Looked up from germline, CDR1 is LNHDA and CDR2 is SQIVND (reference sequence). The germline V and J ends were trimmed by 5 bases and 2 bases, with 12 bases remaining between them. CDR3 length equals 14 residues. In DNA, the CDR3 is TGTGCCAGTAGTCCTCGGACGGGAAACACTGAAGCTTTCTTT. It yields the protein CASSPRTGNTEAFF.

This chain joins TRBV19 and TRBJ1-2; the match to TRBD1 covers 7 bases. The CDR3 extends over 15 amino acids. Trimming took 5 bases from V and 3 from J; bases not matched to a gene: 9. CDR1 LNHDA and CDR2 SQIVND come from the germline V gene (reference sequence). The CDR3 here is CASSPPTGTDYGYTF. DNA of the CDR3: TGTGCCAGTAGTCCCCCCACGGGGACAGACTATGGCTACACCTTC.

The rearrangement uses TRBV6-6 and TRBJ1-6; 9 bases are a match to TRBD1. The V and J ends lost 4 bases and 4 bases, in that order; junction bases with no gene match: 2. Germline V lookup: CDR1 MNHNY, CDR2 SVGAGI (reference sequence). The CDR3 loop spans 15 amino acids. DNA of the CDR3: TGTGCCAGCAGTTGGACAGGGGCTTATAATTCACCCCTCCACTTT. Its protein product is CASSWTGAYNSPLHF.

The V call is TRBV18, the J call TRBJ2-5; unclear D gene. The V end lost 6 bases, the J end lost 6 bases, and 8 bases lay between the germline ends. This CDR3 is built from 11 residues. From germline, CDR1 is KGHSH and CDR2 LQKENI. The CDR3 reads CASSQEKTQYF. The CDR3 coding sequence is TGTGCCAGCTCGCAGGAAAAGACCCAGTACTTC.

The CDR3 coding sequence is TGTGCCAGCAGCTTGGGGGCCGCGAACACCGGGGAGCTGTTTTTT. This translates into CASSLGAANTGELFF. J is TRBJ2-2 and V is TRBV7-3; D possibly corresponds to TRBD1 (6 bases). Germline-derived CDR1 and CDR2 are SGHTA and FQGTGA. The CDR3 covers 15 residues. Trimming cost V 3 bases and J 0 bases, with 8 bases left between them.

The V call is TRBV5-4, the J call TRBJ1-2, with 7 bases fitting TRBD1. Germline V CDR1 and CDR2: SGHNT, YYREEE (reference sequence). There are 16 residues in the CDR3. Trimming took 0 bases from V and 1 from J; bases not matched to a gene: 6. CDR3 loop: CASSLGGGGYNYGYTF. The CDR3 bases are TGTGCCAGCAGCTTGGGAGGGGGCGGCTATAACTATGGCTACACCTTC.

CDR3 DNA: TGTGCCCACCTCCCAAAAACTAGCCGCACAGATACGCAGTATTTT. Its protein is CAHLPKTSRTDTQYF. The chain couples TRBV27 to TRBJ2-3, with D maybe TRBD2 (6 bases). CDR3 length: 15 amino acids. CDR1 and CDR2 from the germline V gene are MNHEY and SMNVEV (reference sequence). V shed 11 bases and J shed 1 base, with 19 bases lying between them.

The V gene is TRBV7-3, the J gene TRBJ1-2; TRBD1 matches 10 bases. Losses at the gene ends were 5 bases for V and 7 bases for J; bases not matched to a gene: 7. This CDR3 is 14 amino acids long. Germline V CDR1 and CDR2: SGHTA, FQGTGA. CDR3 DNA sequence: TGTGCCAGCAGCCCGACAGGGGGCGGGGGTGGCTACACCTTC. Encoded protein: CASSPTGGGGGYTF.

This sequence joins TRBV24-1 and TRBJ2-3; TRBD1 aligns across 7 bases. CDR1 is KGHDR and CDR2 is SFDVKD in the germline V gene. Trimming cost V 4 bases and J 1 base; bases outside gene matches: 1. CDR3 size: 14 residues. The CDR3 region is CATSDGQGTDTQYF. The CDR3 DNA follows: TGTGCCACCAGTGACGGACAGGGCACAGATACGCAGTATTTT.

The chain is built from TRBV5-4 and TRBJ2-5; weak D call: TRBD2 (7 bases). V gave up 3 bases and J gave up 5 bases, with 17 bases separating them. The CDR3 contains 15 residues. The germline V gene has CDR1 SGHNT and CDR2 YYREEE (reference sequence). The chain's CDR3 is CASSSLWGGRETQYF. The CDR3 DNA follows: TGTGCCAGCAGCTCCCTTTGGGGGGGCCGGGAGACCCAGTACTTC.

This chain links TRBV18 with TRBJ1-2, with D perhaps matching TRBD1 (6 bases). There are 18 residues in the CDR3. V dropped 3 bases and J dropped 5 bases, with 25 bases sitting between them. The germline CDR1 and CDR2 sequences are KGHSH and LQKENI. CDR3 sequence (DNA): TGTGCCAGCTCACCGATTCGGGACACTAGGGCCCAACCGTATGGCTACACCTTC. Its translation: CASSPIRDTRAQPYGYTF.

The genes are TRBV2 and TRBJ2-1, with 15 bases aligning to TRBD2. The CDR3 is 13 residues long. Looked up from germline, CDR1 is SNHLY and CDR2 is FYNNEI. The V and J ends lost 4 bases and 12 bases, in that order; junction bases with no gene match: 1. In nucleotides, the CDR3 is TGTGCCAGCAGTGCGGGACTAGCGGGGGGGCAGTTCTTC. This codes for CASSAGLAGGQFF. Full variable domain (outside the CDR3, taken from reference TRBV2 and TRBJ2-1): EPEVTQTPSHQVTQMGQEVILRCVPISNHLYFYWYRQILGQKVEFLVSFYNNEISEKSEIFDDQFSVERPDGSNFTLKIRSTKLEDSAMYFCASSAGLAGGQFFGPGTRLTVL.

The chain employs TRBV6-6 and TRBJ1-1; TRBD1 is a possible D gene (5 bases). This CDR3 has 14 residues. V was cut by 7 bases and J by 1 base, with 13 bases left in between. Germline V lookup: CDR1 MNHNY, CDR2 SVGAGI (reference sequence). The CDR3 coding sequence is TGTGCCAGCAACGAGAAACAGGCGAACACTGAAGCTTTCTTT. It is translated as CASNEKQANTEAFF.

This clone has a single count. The rearrangement uses TRBV5-1 and TRBJ2-3, with 9 positions matching TRBD2. The CDR3 runs to 18 residues. With V trimmed by 2 bases and J by 1 base, 11 bases remained unmatched. Looked up from germline, CDR1 is SGHRS and CDR2 is YFSETQ. The CDR3 region is CASSLKIAGDAGTDTQYF. The CDR3 DNA reads TGCGCCAGCAGCTTAAAGATAGCGGGGGATGCCGGCACAGATACGCAGTATTTT.

The chain couples TRBV10-3 to TRBJ2-7, with 9 bases identical to TRBD1. J lost 2 bases, V lost 3 bases, and 2 bases had no gene match. CDR1 ENHRY and CDR2 SYGVKD come from the germline V gene. The CDR3 contains 14 residues. CDR3 nucleotides: TGTGCCATCAGTGACGGGACAGGGACCTACGAGCAGTACTTC. This translates into CAISDGTGTYEQYF.

V gene TRBV6-5 combines with J gene TRBJ2-7; 7 nucleotides agree with TRBD2. Germline loops: CDR1 MNHEY, CDR2 SVGAGI. The ends lost 4 bases at V and 3 bases at J; junction bases unmatched: 3. This CDR3 region has 13 residues. The DNA for the CDR3 is TGTGCCAGCAGTTCCGGGGGGTACTACGAGCAGTACTTC. Amino acids: CASSSGGYYEQYF.

CDR3 residues: CSASHTSAFF. The CDR3 nucleotides read TGCAGTGCTAGCCACACTTCGGCTTTCTTT. The chain couples TRBV20-1 to TRBJ1-1; D unclear. Germline CDR1 and CDR2: DFQATT and SNEGSKA (reference sequence). V lost 3 bases, J lost 11 bases, and 10 bases lay in between. The CDR3 spans 10 residues.

CDR3 bases: TGTGCCAGCAGAGTACAAGGCTACGAGCAGTACTTC. This sequence encodes CASRVQGYEQYF. The chain carries TRBV2 and TRBJ2-7; unclear D gene. The CDR3 runs to 12 residues. V lost 6 bases and J lost 3, with 9 bases in between. Germline V gives CDR1 SNHLY, CDR2 FYNNEI. The full variable domain, in which reference TRBV2 and TRBJ2-7 provide the parts outside the CDR3, is EPEVTQTPSHQVTQMGQEVILRCVPISNHLYFYWYRQILGQKVEFLVSFYNNEISEKSEIFDDQFSVERPDGSNFTLKIRSTKLEDSAMYFCASRVQGYEQYFGPGTRLTVT.

V gene TRBV5-1 combines with J gene TRBJ2-7; the match to TRBD1 covers 7 bases. The CDR3 has 14 amino acids. Germline CDR1 SGHRS, CDR2 YFSETQ. V dropped 2 bases and J dropped 0; count of bases not matched to a gene: 2. CDR3 bases: TGCGCCAGCAGCTTACAGGGGCGCTCCTACGAGCAGTACTTC. This encodes CASSLQGRSYEQYF.

CDR3 nucleotides: TGTGCCAGCAGGGGGCGAACCGGGACAGGGGAAGAGACCCAGTACTTC. Its translation is CASRGRTGTGEETQYF. The genes are TRBV3-1 (or the pseudogene TRBV3-2) and TRBJ2-5; TRBD1 aligns across 10 bases. Germline-derived CDR1 and CDR2 are LGHDT and YNNKEL (reference sequence). V gave up 6 bases and J gave up 3 bases; unmatched junction bases: 10. This CDR3 has 16 amino acids.

The chain joins TRBV11-2 to TRBJ2-2, with no clear D. The V gene lost 1 base and the J gene lost 8 bases, with 8 bases spanning the gap. The CDR3 runs 13 residues. Germline V lookup: CDR1 SGHAT, CDR2 FQNNGV. The CDR3 loop is CASSLAYGGELFF. The DNA of the CDR3 is TGTGCCAGCAGCTTAGCGTACGGGGGGGAGCTGTTTTTT.

The rearrangement uses TRBV21-1 and TRBJ1-1. TRBV21-1 is assigned pseudogene status. The CDR3 totals 15 residues. The CDR3 reads CASSKTWGASTEAFF. The CDR3 DNA reads as TGTGCCAGCAGCAAAACTTGGGGGGCTAGCACTGAAGCTTTCTTT.

J is TRBJ1-2 and V is TRBV3-1 (or the pseudogene TRBV3-2), with TRBD1 matching over 9 bases. The germline gives CDR1 LGHDT, CDR2 YNNKEL (reference sequence). This CDR3 comprises 15 residues. J gave up 7 bases and V 3 bases, and 9 bases lay outside the gene matches. CDR3 protein: CASSHLGLTGGGYTF. CDR3 sequence (DNA): TGTGCCAGCAGCCATTTGGGCTTGACAGGGGGTGGCTACACCTTC.

This clone was seen a single time. This chain links TRBV5-6 with TRBJ2-1, with 8 bases lining up with TRBD2. Trimming cost V 1 base and J 2 bases; bases outside gene matches: 5. Germline CDR1 SGHDT, CDR2 YYEEEE. This CDR3 spans 16 amino acids. The CDR3 region has the DNA TGTGCCAGCAGCTTGATCGGACTAGCTGCCTACAATGAGCAGTTCTTC. This translates into CASSLIGLAAYNEQFF.

The chain carries TRBV4-2 and TRBJ2-1; a weak D match, TRBD2 (6 bases). V was clipped by 8 bases and J by 5 bases, with 22 bases between them. CDR1 and CDR2 from the germline V gene are LGHNA and YNFKEQ. The CDR3 has 16 residues. The CDR3 is CASGLSISGSNNEQFF. CDR3 nucleotides: TGTGCCAGCGGACTATCGATTAGCGGTTCCAACAATGAGCAGTTCTTC.

The chain has TRBV5-4 and TRBJ1-5; TRBD1 might be the D (6 bases). This CDR3 has 17 residues. Germline V gene data show CDR1 as SGHNT and CDR2 as YYREEE (reference sequence). Trimming pared 1 base from V and 6 bases from J, leaving 20 bases between. The CDR3: CASSLCLGGQRCQPQHF. The CDR3 region has the DNA TGTGCCAGCAGCTTGTGCTTAGGGGGGCAGAGGTGTCAGCCCCAGCATTTT.

The chain is built from TRBV7-3 and TRBJ2-3; 9 bases are a match to TRBD2. From germline, CDR1 is SGHTA and CDR2 FQGTGA. The CDR3 sequence is 16 residues long. The ends lost 2 bases at V and 1 base at J; junction bases unmatched: 4. In DNA form, the CDR3 reads TGTGCCAGCAGCTTATTTAGCGGGGGTGGCACAGATACGCAGTATTTT. Translated: CASSLFSGGGTDTQYF.

The gene calls are TRBV4-1 and TRBJ1-5; D is possibly TRBD1 (6 bases). The germline V and J ends were trimmed by 6 bases and 8 bases, with 20 bases remaining between them. In germline, CDR1 is MGHRA, CDR2 YSYEKL. The CDR3 totals 15 residues. This chain's CDR3 is CASRRAAGVLEPQHF. In DNA, the CDR3 is TGCGCCAGCAGACGAGCTGCAGGGGTACTGGAGCCCCAGCATTTT.